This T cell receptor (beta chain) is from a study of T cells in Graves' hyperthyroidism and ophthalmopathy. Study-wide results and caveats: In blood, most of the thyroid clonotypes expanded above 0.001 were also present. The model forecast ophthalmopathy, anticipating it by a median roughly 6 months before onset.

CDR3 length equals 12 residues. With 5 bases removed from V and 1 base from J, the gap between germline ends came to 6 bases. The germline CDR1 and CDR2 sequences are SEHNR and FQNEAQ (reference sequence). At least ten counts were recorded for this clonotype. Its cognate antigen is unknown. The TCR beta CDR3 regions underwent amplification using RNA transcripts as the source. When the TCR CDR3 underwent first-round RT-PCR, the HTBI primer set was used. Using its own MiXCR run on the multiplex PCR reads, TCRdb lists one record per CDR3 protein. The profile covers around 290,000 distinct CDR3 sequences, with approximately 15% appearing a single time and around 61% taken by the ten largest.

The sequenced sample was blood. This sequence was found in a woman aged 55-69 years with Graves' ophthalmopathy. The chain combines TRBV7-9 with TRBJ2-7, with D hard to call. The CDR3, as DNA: TGTGCCAGCAGCCGTAGATCCTACGAGCAGTACTTC. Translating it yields CASSRRSYEQYF.